This is a list of T cell receptor beta chains from one sample in a study of OX40 agonist ivuxolimab in advanced cancers. Some clones are missing from TCRdb's copy, which holds only in-frame ones; the method was immunoSEQ multiplex PCR. The table lists 65,000 to 80,000 clones, approximately 84% of them singletons, with roughly 0.53% in the top ten. Material: CD4+ or CD8+ T cells sorted from blood, obtained in a trial of the OX40 agonist ivuxolimab. Receptors originate from an adult with an advanced solid tumor such as melanoma, head and neck, liver or kidney cancer. Each CDR3 is given with its conserved first and last residue. D genes are given only for firm matches. Clone size, where shown, is once, few, many, or a class for clones that have expanded.

TRBD1,TRBV5-1,TRBJ2-7,14,once,CASRGQGGGYEQYF,TGCGCCAGCAGGGGACAGGGCGGTGGCTACGAGCAGTACTTC
NA,TRBV5-1,TRBJ1-2,15,once,CASSLDGKFGYGYTF,TGCGCCAGCAGCTTGGATGGGAAATTCGGCTATGGCTACACCTTC
NA,TRBV5-1,TRBJ1-3,14,once,CASSLVGTGNTIYF,TGCGCCAGCAGCTTGGTGGGGACTGGAAACACCATATATTTT
TRBD2,TRBV10-2,TRBJ2-7,14,NA,CASRTSGPGGEQYF,TGCGCCAGCAGGACTAGCGGGCCCGGGGGGGAGCAGTACTTC
NA,TRBV7-6,TRBJ2-7,11,NA,CASSSSNEQYF,TGTGCCAGCAGCTCCAGCAACGAGCAGTACTTC
NA,TRBV7-9,TRBJ2-2,16,NA,CASSLADGGRTGELFF,TGTGCCAGCAGCTTAGCGGACGGAGGGCGCACCGGGGAGCTGTTTTTT
NA,TRBV6-6,TRBJ2-7,14,NA,CASTTQGRGYEQYF,TGTGCCAGCACCACTCAGGGCAGGGGTTACGAGCAGTACTTC
TRBD1,TRBV10-3,TRBJ2-1,14,NA,CAISEAGQGYEQFF,TGTGCCATCAGTGAGGCGGGACAGGGCTATGAGCAGTTCTTC
NA,TRBV5-1,TRBJ2-1,13,NA,CASSFGGYNEQFF,TGCGCCAGCAGCTTTGGGGGGTACAATGAGCAGTTCTTC
NA,TRBV29-1,TRBJ2-3,12,NA,CSVAPPHDTQYF,TGCAGCGTTGCGCCCCCCCACGATACGCAGTATTTT
TRBD1,TRBV6-5,TRBJ1-2,15,once,CASSYYRGTNYGYTF,TGTGCCAGCAGTTACTACAGGGGAACTAACTATGGCTACACCTTC
TRBD2,TRBV5-4,TRBJ2-1,16,NA,CASSLGTSGSYNEQFF,TGTGCCAGCAGCTTGGGGACTAGCGGGAGTTACAATGAGCAGTTCTTC
NA,TRBV5-1,TRBJ1-3,14,NA,CASSPIDSGNTIYF,TGCGCCAGCAGCCCCATAGACTCTGGAAACACCATATATTTT
NA,TRBV4-3,TRBJ2-1,15,NA,CASSQGVSGDHEQFF,TGCGCCAGCAGCCAAGGGGTTTCAGGGGACCATGAGCAGTTCTTC
NA,TRBV5-1,TRBJ1-1,14,NA,CASSIWTEGTEAFF,TGCGCCAGCAGCATCTGGACAGAAGGCACTGAAGCTTTCTTT
TRBD2,TRBV29-1,TRBJ2-5,14,NA,CSVISGGAGETQYF,TGCAGCGTGATTAGCGGGGGGGCGGGAGAGACCCAGTACTTC